The rows below give T cell receptor beta chains drawn from one sample of a study of blood T cell repertoires in COVID-19. Libraries were prepared by immunoSEQ multiplex PCR; TCRdb keeps only in-frame clonotypes and omits some of them. The data hold approximately 120,000 clones, with roughly 82% observed a single time. The sample comprised peripheral blood. Receptors were obtained from a woman of 80 years or more with active or convalescent COVID-19. Each CDR3 is given with its conserved first and last residue. The D gene is left open where the match is weak. Where a row states a size, it is once, few, many or the class of an expanded clone; other rows omit it.

j_call v_call clone_size d_call cdr3_aa cdr3_nt
TRBJ1-5 TRBV6-6 - TRBD1 CASSGGTADQPQHF TGTGCCAGCAGTGGCGGGACAGCAGATCAGCCCCAGCATTTT
TRBJ1-2 TRBV28 - TRBD1 CASSFTGQGKAYGYTF TGTGCCAGCAGTTTCACGGGACAGGGGAAGGCCTATGGCTACACCTTC
TRBJ2-7 TRBV18 once TRBD1 CASSPGQGLSYEQYF TGTGCCAGCTCACCGGGACAGGGACTCTCCTACGAGCAGTACTTC
TRBJ2-4 TRBV19 - TRBD2 CASTEGTRTNIQYF TGTGCCAGTACCGAGGGGACTAGAACCAACATTCAGTACTTC
TRBJ2-7 TRBV5-1 - - CASGILDRYEQYF TGCGCCAGCGGTATTCTGGACAGATACGAGCAGTACTTC
TRBJ2-7 TRBV19 once - CASRYNYEQYF TGTGCCAGTAGATACAACTACGAGCAGTACTTC
TRBJ2-1 TRBV14 - - CASSQFPRHEQFF TGTGCCAGCAGCCAATTCCCTCGTCATGAGCAGTTCTTC
TRBJ1-1 TRBV13 - - CASSFALGTEAFF TGTGCCAGCAGCTTTGCGCTCGGCACTGAAGCTTTCTTT
TRBJ2-5 TRBV7-9 - - CASSALTKQETQYF TGTGCCAGCAGCGCCTTGACAAAACAAGAGACCCAGTACTTC
TRBJ1-1 TRBV11-2 - - CASSLAGDTEAFF TGTGCCAGCAGCTTAGCCGGTGACACTGAAGCTTTCTTT
TRBJ2-1 TRBV15 - - CATSRTGHSYNEQFF TGTGCCACCAGCAGAACTGGACATTCCTACAATGAGCAGTTCTTC
TRBJ2-2 TRBV28 - - CASSFLTFETTNTGELFF TGTGCCAGCAGTTTTCTTACCTTTGAGACTACGAACACCGGGGAGCTGTTTTTT
TRBJ2-2 TRBV18 - - CASSPPGRYTGELFF TGTGCCAGCTCACCACCGGGCCGTTACACCGGGGAGCTGTTTTTT
TRBJ1-2 TRBV10-3 - - CAIREGWSGYTF TGTGCCATCAGGGAGGGGTGGAGTGGCTACACCTTC
TRBJ1-2 TRBV12-3/TRBV12-4 few - CASSGANYGYTF TGTGCCAGCAGTGGGGCGAACTATGGCTACACCTTC
TRBJ2-1 TRBV5-1 - TRBD1 CASSQGQGSNEQFF TGCGCCAGCAGCCAGGGACAGGGATCCAATGAGCAGTTCTTC
TRBJ2-1 TRBV21-1 - - CASSKVPGLGEQFF TGTGCCAGCAGCAAAGTTCCTGGGCTGGGTGAGCAGTTCTTC
TRBJ1-4 TRBV5-1 - TRBD1 CASRGQGLTNEKLFF TGCGCCAGCCGTGGACAGGGATTAACTAATGAAAAACTGTTTTTT
TRBJ2-1 TRBV27 - - CASSLFLAHEQFF TGTGCCAGCAGTTTATTCCTAGCCCATGAGCAGTTCTTC
TRBJ1-3 TRBV27 - TRBD1 CASGTGLWNTIYF TGTGCCAGCGGGACAGGGTTGTGGAACACCATATATTTT
TRBJ1-5 TRBV19 - - CASNDGGPNQPQHF TGTGCCAGTAATGACGGGGGACCCAATCAGCCCCAGCATTTT
TRBJ1-6 TRBV19 - TRBD1 CASSTTGRNSPLHF TGTGCCAGTAGTACGACAGGGAGGAATTCACCCCTCCACTTT
TRBJ2-3 TRBV5-1 - TRBD2 CASSLGPGGSTDTQYF TGCGCCAGCAGCTTGGGTCCGGGAGGGAGCACAGATACGCAGTATTTT
TRBJ2-2 TRBV18 once TRBD2 CASSPLAGGRTGELFF TGTGCCAGCTCACCGTTAGCGGGAGGTCGGACCGGGGAGCTGTTTTTT
TRBJ2-7 TRBV7-9 - - CASTGGYEQYF TGTGCCAGTACCGGAGGATACGAGCAGTACTTC
TRBJ2-1 TRBV7-2 - TRBD1 CASSQDRGVSDEQFF TGTGCCAGCAGCCAGGACAGGGGGGTTTCGGATGAGCAGTTCTTC
TRBJ2-1 TRBV3-1/TRBV3-2 - TRBD2 CASSQGLAGADNEQFF TGTGCCAGCAGCCAAGGCTTAGCGGGAGCGGACAATGAGCAGTTCTTC
TRBJ1-1 TRBV2 - TRBD1 CASGTGPMNTEAFF TGTGCCAGCGGGACAGGACCCATGAACACTGAAGCTTTCTTT
TRBJ1-3 TRBV5-1 - - CASSANAGPGNTIYF TGCGCCAGCAGCGCGAATGCGGGTCCTGGAAACACCATATATTTT
TRBJ2-1 TRBV3-1/TRBV3-2 - - CASSQVLGGNNEQFF TGTGCCAGCAGCCAAGTCTTGGGGGGAAACAATGAGCAGTTCTTC
TRBJ2-3 TRBV5-4 - - CASSLARGNTDTQYF TGTGCCAGCAGCTTGGCCAGGGGAAACACAGATACGCAGTATTTT
TRBJ2-2 TRBV11-2 - TRBD2 CASSLGLAAHTGELFF TGTGCCAGCAGCTTAGGGCTAGCGGCACACACCGGGGAGCTGTTTTTT
TRBJ2-7 TRBV20-1 - TRBD2 CSASSPSGSLRLGEQYF TGCAGTGCTAGTTCTCCTAGCGGATCGCTCCGCCTAGGCGAGCAGTACTTC
TRBJ2-2 TRBV7-2 - TRBD2 CASRYSGNANTGELFF TGTGCCAGCAGGTACAGCGGGAACGCGAACACCGGGGAGCTGTTTTTT
TRBJ2-7 TRBV27 - TRBD1 CASSAYRGTYEQYF TGTGCCAGCAGTGCTTACAGGGGTACCTACGAGCAGTACTTC
TRBJ1-2 TRBV7-9 - TRBD1 CASSLPRQGRSYTF TGTGCCAGCAGCTTACCCCGACAGGGGAGAAGCTACACCTTC
TRBJ1-6 TRBV3-1/TRBV3-2 - TRBD1 CASSARQGSPLHF TGTGCCAGCAGCGCGCGACAGGGGTCACCCCTCCACTTT
TRBJ2-3 TRBV10-3 few TRBD2 CAISDKEAGVTDTQYF TGTGCCATCAGTGATAAAGAAGCGGGGGTCACAGATACGCAGTATTTT
TRBJ2-5 TRBV5-1 - - CASSLAQGPEETQYF TGCGCCAGCAGCTTGGCGCAGGGGCCGGAGGAGACCCAGTACTTC
TRBJ1-2 TRBV6-5 - - CASRRDYGYTF TGTGCCAGCAGGAGAGACTATGGCTACACCTTC
TRBJ2-5 TRBV6-6 - TRBD2 CASSLTSGSFYF TGTGCCAGCAGTTTGACTAGCGGGAGCTTCTACTTC
TRBJ1-4 TRBV28 - - CASRGTGDNEKLFF TGTGCCAGCAGGGGAACGGGGGATAATGAAAAACTGTTTTTT
TRBJ1-4 TRBV28 - TRBD1 CASRPPGTGNEKLFF TGTGCCAGCAGACCCCCCGGGACAGGGAACGAAAAACTGTTTTTT
TRBJ2-1 TRBV28 once - CASSLSSARGRNEQFF TGTGCCAGCAGTCTCTCCAGCGCGCGGGGGCGGAATGAGCAGTTCTTC
TRBJ1-3 TRBV29-1 - - CSVDIQGAGNTIYF TGCAGCGTTGATATACAGGGTGCTGGAAACACCATATATTTT
TRBJ2-2 TRBV19 - TRBD1 CASSKGQGNTGELFF TGTGCCAGTAGTAAAGGACAGGGGAACACCGGGGAGCTGTTTTTT
TRBJ2-1 TRBV2 - - CASSEIRRDEQFF TGTGCCAGCAGTGAGATCCGGAGGGATGAGCAGTTCTTC
TRBJ2-1 TRBV5-1 once TRBD2 CASSWGTSGTTRYNEQFF TGCGCCAGCAGCTGGGGGACTAGCGGGACCACGAGGTACAATGAGCAGTTCTTC
TRBJ1-5 TRBV15 - TRBD1 CATEQGAGDQPQHF TGTGCCACCGAACAGGGGGCCGGCGATCAGCCCCAGCATTTT
TRBJ1-4 TRBV4-1 - TRBD1 CASSSQGAANEKLFF TGCGCCAGCAGCTCACAGGGGGCGGCTAATGAAAAACTGTTTTTT
TRBJ1-1 TRBV10-3 - TRBD1 CAIRTDRGSAEAFF TGTGCCATCAGGACCGACAGGGGGAGCGCTGAAGCTTTCTTT
TRBJ2-5 TRBV6-5 - TRBD2 CASMGLAGGGETQYF TGTGCCAGCATGGGGCTAGCGGGAGGGGGCGAGACCCAGTACTTC
TRBJ2-3 TRBV27 - - CASSLYGAGSTDTQYF TGTGCCAGCAGTTTATATGGGGCTGGGAGCACAGATACGCAGTATTTT
TRBJ1-4 TRBV7-6 once TRBD1 CASSALQGWGNEKLFF TGTGCCAGCAGCGCTTTACAGGGGTGGGGTAATGAAAAACTGTTTTTT
TRBJ2-1 TRBV25-1 - - CASSLSSYNEQFF TGTGCCAGCAGTCTATCATCCTACAATGAGCAGTTCTTC
TRBJ2-6 TRBV7-9 - - CASSLGVGVAGANVLTF TGTGCCAGCAGCTTGGGAGTTGGGGTGGCTGGGGCCAACGTCCTGACTTTC
TRBJ1-1 TRBV12-3/TRBV12-4 - TRBD1 CASSLETGTEAFF TGTGCCAGCAGTTTGGAGACAGGGACTGAAGCTTTCTTT
TRBJ1-5 TRBV19 - - CASSIARREGQPQHF TGTGCCAGTAGTATAGCGCGCAGGGAGGGTCAGCCCCAGCATTTT
TRBJ2-5 TRBV4-1 - - CASSQEDRYGETQYF TGCGCCAGCAGCCAAGAGGACAGATATGGGGAGACCCAGTACTTC
TRBJ2-5 TRBV21-1 once - CASQGSSHQETQYF TGTGCCAGCCAGGGGAGTAGTCATCAAGAGACCCAGTACTTC